This T cell receptor beta chain was identified in a study of T cell repertoires in cytomegalovirus infection. Study details: Carrying CMV and the relevant HLA type showed in public TCR beta signatures.

Study-level findings and limits: HLA-C-restricted CMV-specific TCR beta clonotypes prevailed in the ex vivo response.

CDR3 length: 17 residues. Germline V gives CDR1 SNHLY, CDR2 FYNNEI. The V segment lost 8 bases and the J segment 3 bases; nucleotides outside the gene matches: 15. TCRdb independently ran MiXCR on the reads; one entry per CDR3 protein. The repertoire holds just under 550,000 distinct CDR3 sequences, with 26% as singletons. About this clonotype: The target antigen is unknown.

Material: PBMCs. This TCR was sampled from a human donor in good health (CMV status not recorded). Some clones in this sample may be carry-over from other donors' samples. The chain joins TRBV2 to TRBJ2-5; 10 bases match TRBD2. In nucleotides, the CDR3 is TGTGCCAGCCGGATCCGACTAGCGGGTTCCTGGGAAGAGACCCAGTACTTC. Translation gives CASRIRLAGSWEETQYF. Full variable domain (rest looked up from reference TRBV2 and TRBJ2-5): EPEVTQTPSHQVTQMGQEVILRCVPISNHLYFYWYRQILGQKVEFLVSFYNNEISEKSEIFDDQFSVERPDGSNFTLKIRSTKLEDSAMYFCASRIRLAGSWEETQYFGPGTRLLVL.